The 18 T cell receptor beta chains below were found in one sample sequenced in a study of shared T cell receptors in the human thymus. Clones were sequenced by immunoSEQ multiplex PCR, and TCRdb holds only the in-frame ones, with some missing. The sample lists hundreds of thousands of clones, roughly 88% occurring once. These sequences were also reported in another study, on human thymus T cells.

Input material: thymocytes. The source is a boy under three years old with a congenital heart defect.

The chain recombines TRBV29-1 with TRBJ2-3, with D perhaps matching TRBD1 (9 bases). The ends were cut back, 5 bases at V and 2 bases at J, with 26 bases in the middle. The germline V gene encodes CDR1 SQVTM and CDR2 ANQGSEA. The CDR3 runs to 18 residues. In DNA, the CDR3 is TGCAGCGTTCCCGGACAGGGGACGCCTAGCGGGTTCACAGATACGCAGTATTTT. Amino acids: CSVPGQGTPSGFTDTQYF.

The chain recombines TRBV7-8 with TRBJ1-6, with 8 bases that match TRBD1. V gave up 5 bases and J gave up 5 bases; unmatched junction bases: 11. From germline, CDR1 is SGHVS and CDR2 FQNEAQ. This CDR3 comprises 17 residues. The DNA for the CDR3 is TGTGCCAGCAGCATAACAGCAGGGGGCGCAGATAATTCACCCCTCCACTTT. Translating gives CASSITAGGADNSPLHF.

This clone occurred once. The V call is TRBV18, the J call TRBJ2-7; 7 positions agree with TRBD1. There are 14 residues in the CDR3. The J segment lost 4 bases and the V segment lost 5 bases, leaving 8 bases of the junction unmatched. Germline V CDR1 and CDR2: KGHSH, LQKENI. CDR3 sequence: CASSRTGVGYEQYF. The CDR3 DNA reads TGTGCCAGCTCAAGAACAGGGGTCGGATACGAGCAGTACTTC.

The gene calls are TRBV4-2 and TRBJ2-2; 9 nucleotides align to TRBD2. V shed 2 bases, J shed 1 base, and the junction held 14 bases outside the gene matches. CDR1 is LGHNA, CDR2 YNFKEQ, per germline. This CDR3 is 20 amino acids long. CDR3 region: CASSQHVLVAGARNTGELFF. CDR3 DNA: TGTGCCAGCAGCCAACATGTCCTTGTAGCGGGAGCGCGGAACACCGGGGAGCTGTTTTTT.

V and J are TRBV6-5 and TRBJ1-3; TRBD1 agrees at 10 bases. This CDR3 is 14 amino acids long. The V and J ends lost 7 bases and 4 bases, in that order; junction bases with no gene match: 4. CDR1 is MNHEY, CDR2 SVGAGI, per germline. The CDR3 is CASKDRGPGNTIYF. The CDR3 nucleotides read TGTGCCAGCAAAGACAGGGGGCCAGGAAACACCATATATTTT.

The chain joins TRBV27 to TRBJ2-7; possible D gene TRBD2, 6 bases. The CDR3 sequence is 14 residues long. V was pared by 6 bases and J by 3 bases, with 15 bases between. The germline V gene has CDR1 MNHEY and CDR2 SMNVEV (reference sequence). For the CDR3, the DNA is TGTGCCAGCAGCCCCCGCGGGACCCACTACGAGCAGTACTTC. Translation gives CASSPRGTHYEQYF.

Of note for this clone: Other DNA sequences within the sample encode an identical CDR3. The chain combines TRBV7-9 with TRBJ2-2; 10 bases match TRBD1. Germline assignment: CDR1 SEHNR and CDR2 FQNEAQ (reference sequence). V lost 2 bases and J lost 8; bases outside the gene matches: 14. The length of the CDR3 is 18 residues. This CDR3 is CASSLIDGGQGITGELFF. CDR3 nucleotide sequence: TGTGCCAGCAGCTTAATCGATGGGGGACAGGGGATAACTGGGGAGCTGTTTTTT.

This chain connects TRBV28 to TRBJ1-2; weak D call: TRBD1 (6 bases). V was shortened by 4 bases and J by 8 bases, with 17 bases between the two germline ends. Germline CDR1 and CDR2: MDHEN and SYDVKM. The CDR3 runs to 14 residues. DNA for the CDR3: TGTGCCAGCAGTTCTTTTAGGGGTAGGGGGGGCTACACCTTC. Translated, it gives CASSSFRGRGGYTF.

The CDR3 DNA reads as TGTGCCAGCAGCTTACGGGAGAGAGAGACCCAGTACTTC. This translates into CASSLRERETQYF. The rearrangement uses TRBV7-3 and TRBJ2-5; TRBD2 might be the D (6 bases). In germline, CDR1 is SGHTA, CDR2 FQGTGA. The CDR3 runs to 13 residues. V dropped 2 bases and J dropped 4 bases, with 8 bases sitting between them.

The gene calls are TRBV7-2 and TRBJ2-2; 7 positions match TRBD1. Germline V CDR1 and CDR2: SGHTA, FQGNSA. This CDR3 is 16 amino acids long. J was trimmed by 6 bases and V by 1 base; bases with no gene match: 8. The CDR3 DNA follows: TGTGCCAGCAGCTTAGGGGCGACAGGGTGTCCCGGGGAGCTGTTTTTT. Its protein is CASSLGATGCPGELFF.

This clone was found a few times. The J gene is TRBJ2-3, the V gene TRBV4-3, with no clear D. CDR1 is LGHNA, CDR2 YSLEER, per germline. The CDR3 is made up of 14 amino acids. The V gene lost 1 base and the J gene lost 6 bases, with 11 bases spanning the gap. CDR3 nucleotides: TGCGCCAGCAGCCAAGCAACCGCGTCTGATACGCAGTATTTT. It specifies CASSQATASDTQYF.

The gene calls are TRBV27 and TRBJ2-1; possibly TRBD1 for D (6 bases). This CDR3 region has 13 residues. V was cut by 6 bases and J by 6 bases, with 12 bases left in between. Germline assignment: CDR1 MNHEY and CDR2 SMNVEV (reference sequence). CDR3 in amino acids: CASRPRGVNEQFF. CDR3 nucleotides: TGTGCCAGCAGGCCCAGGGGCGTCAATGAGCAGTTCTTC.

This chain links TRBV11-2 with TRBJ2-3; 8 bases align to TRBD1. The V and J ends lost 5 bases and 3 bases, in that order; junction bases with no gene match: 1. Germline V gives CDR1 SGHAT, CDR2 FQNNGV. This CDR3 is 13 amino acids long. The CDR3 DNA reads TGTGCCAGCAGCGGACAGGGAACAGATACGCAGTATTTT. Translation: CASSGQGTDTQYF. The full variable domain, in which reference TRBV11-2 and TRBJ2-3 provide the parts outside the CDR3, is EAGVAQSPRYKIIEKRQSVAFWCNPISGHATLYWYQQILGQGPKLLIQFQNNGVVDDSQLPKDRFSAERLKGVDSTLKIQPAKLEDSAVYLCASSGQGTDTQYFGPGTRLTVL.

This chain joins TRBV7-9 and TRBJ2-1; weak D call: TRBD2 (5 bases). CDR1 and CDR2 (germline): SEHNR, FQNEAQ (reference sequence). Deletions cut 4 bases from V and 1 base from J, with 8 bases between. The CDR3 spans 14 residues. CDR3 coding DNA: TGTGCCAGCAGCTCCAGCGGTTCCTACAATGAGCAGTTCTTC. The encoded protein is CASSSSGSYNEQFF.

This clone has just one count. The chain links TRBV7-7 to TRBJ2-2; 9 nucleotides agree with TRBD2. The V gene's germline CDR1 is SSHAT and CDR2 FNYEAQ (reference sequence). CDR3 size: 18 residues. Losses at the gene ends were 4 bases for V and 2 bases for J; bases not matched to a gene: 11. The DNA for the CDR3 is TGTGCCAGCAGCTCCCTCCCTTCTAGCGGGACTAACACCGGGGAGCTGTTTTTT. Protein: CASSSLPSSGTNTGELFF.

V is TRBV15 and J is TRBJ2-1, with TRBD2 identical over 10 bases. The germline CDR1 and CDR2 sequences are LNHNV and YYDKDF (reference sequence). The trim removed 5 bases at V and 3 bases at J, leaving 10 bases unmatched. The CDR3 contains 17 residues. The CDR3 nucleotides read TGTGCCACCAGCCCCGGGGAGCGGGAGGGTGTCTACAATGAGCAGTTCTTC. As protein: CATSPGEREGVYNEQFF.

This clone was observed a single time. This rearrangement joins TRBV5-1 to TRBJ2-7, with 9 bases identical to TRBD1. The CDR3 runs to 17 residues. Trimming removed 3 bases from V and 2 bases from J; junction bases left unmatched: 12. Germline-derived CDR1 and CDR2 are SGHRS and YFSETQ. The CDR3 coding sequence is TGCGCCAGCAGCTCTGCCCCGGGACAGGGTGGGCCCTACGAGCAGTACTTC. Its protein product is CASSSAPGQGGPYEQYF. Complete variable domain (other parts from reference TRBV5-1 and TRBJ2-7): KAGVTQTPRYLIKTRGQQVTLSCSPISGHRSVSWYQQTPGQGLQFLFEYFSETQRNKGNFPGRFSGRQFSNSRSEMNVSTLELGDSALYLCASSSAPGQGGPYEQYFGPGTRLTVT.

The chain links TRBV5-6 to TRBJ2-1, with TRBD2 as a possible D gene (5 bases). Germline V gene sequence: CDR1 SGHDT, CDR2 YYEEEE. V was clipped by 1 base and J by 8 bases, with 10 bases between them. The CDR3 length is 13 residues. This chain's CDR3 is CASSLIGSDEQFF. The CDR3 DNA follows: TGTGCCAGCAGCTTGATAGGTAGCGATGAGCAGTTCTTC.